This T cell receptor beta chain was obtained from a study of T-cell reconstitution after alpha-beta-depleted transplantation in children. Study-level points and caveats: One year after transplant, T-cell counts and diversity came mostly from newly produced T cells. Several hundred rapidly expanded clones from non-depleted graft cells reportedly supplied alpha-beta T cells about two months post-transplant.

Looked up from germline, CDR1 is SGHRS and CDR2 is YFSETQ. The CDR3 contains 16 residues. The V gene end was trimmed by 1 base and the J gene end by 5 bases; junction bases not matched to a gene: 7. There are a few counts of this clonotype. Its matching antigen is unknown. Preparation of the TCRbeta library was carried out with unique molecular identifiers. In TCRdb, the PCR reads were re-called with MiXCR into one record per CDR3 protein. Here the sample spans hundreds of thousands of distinct CDR3 sequences, about 17% being singletons. The sample in question was PBMCs, mostly from graft donor cells, obtained 360 days after TCRalphabeta/CD19-depleted stem cell transplant. The rearrangement links TRBV5-1 to TRBJ2-7; 12 bases are a match to TRBD2. This receptor was identified in a boy younger than two who had a stem cell transplant for Wiskott-Aldrich syndrome, so the T cells may come from the graft donor. CDR3 nucleotide sequence: TGCGCCAGCAGCTTGAAGGGGACTAGCGGGTTCAACGAGCAGTACTTC. Its translation: CASSLKGTSGFNEQYF.